A single TCR beta chain is shown here with its context. The target antigen is unknown. The PCR made use of 60 Vbeta and 13 Jbeta primers. Clones were sequenced by immunoSEQ multiplex PCR, and TCRdb holds only the in-frame ones, with some missing. The sample includes roughly 130,000 clones, about three quarters of them seen just once. This CDR3 spans 17 amino acids. CDR1 is SGHDT and CDR2 is YYEEEE in the germline V gene. With V trimmed by 4 bases and J by 0 bases, 7 bases remained unmatched. Healthy individuals who donated bone marrow served as the donors. This specimen comes from a study of cytomegalovirus exposure and HLA in healthy donors. Overall study findings and caveats: The later analysis indicated that the majority of CMV-associated TCR beta chains appeared HLA-restricted. At a 0.05 false discovery rate, a later analysis found about 17,000 TCR beta sequences to be associated with HLA alleles. A link between a missense DCLRE1C variant and TCR beta V- and J-gene trimming emerged from a later analysis.

The sample consisted of PBMCs. The gene calls are TRBV5-6 and TRBJ2-6; 7 bases agree with TRBD1. This sequence was found in a man in his forties in good health and CMV-seropositive. The CDR3 spells CASSRQGWVSGANVLTF. Written as DNA, the CDR3 is TGTGCCAGCAGCAGACAGGGTTGGGTCTCTGGGGCCAACGTCCTGACTTTC. Using reference TRBV5-6 and TRBJ2-6 for the parts outside the CDR3, the full variable domain is DAGVTQSPTHLIKTRGQQVTLRCSPKSGHDTVSWYQQALGQGPQFIFQYYEEEERQRGNFPDRFSGHQFPNYSSELNVNALLLGDSALYLCASSRQGWVSGANVLTFGAGSRLTVL.